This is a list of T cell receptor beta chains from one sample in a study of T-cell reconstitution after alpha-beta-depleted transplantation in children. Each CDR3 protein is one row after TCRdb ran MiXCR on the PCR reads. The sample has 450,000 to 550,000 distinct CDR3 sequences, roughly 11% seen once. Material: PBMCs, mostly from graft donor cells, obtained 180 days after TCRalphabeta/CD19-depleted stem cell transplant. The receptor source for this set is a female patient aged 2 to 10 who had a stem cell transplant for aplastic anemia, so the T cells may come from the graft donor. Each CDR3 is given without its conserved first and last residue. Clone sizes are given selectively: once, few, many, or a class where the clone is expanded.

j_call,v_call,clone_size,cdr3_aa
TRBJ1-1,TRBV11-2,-,ASSLGTGMGWTEAF
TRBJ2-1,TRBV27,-,ASSPDRYPYNEQF
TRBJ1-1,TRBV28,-,ASSSRAGGGTEAF
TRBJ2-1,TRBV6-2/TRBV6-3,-,ASSYSPSAGRSYNEQF
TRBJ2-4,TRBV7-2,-,ASSLARARLAKNIQY
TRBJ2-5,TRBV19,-,ASSNLGRAGETQY
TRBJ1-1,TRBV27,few,ASRRLVGNTEAF
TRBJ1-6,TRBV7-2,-,ASSLDWDSPLH
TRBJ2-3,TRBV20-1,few,SAPGTSGSGTDTQY
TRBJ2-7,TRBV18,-,ASSPPETVRWGHSYEQY
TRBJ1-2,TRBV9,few,ASSVAHTGGSYGYT
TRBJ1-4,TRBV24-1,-,ATSDAGTGDEKLF
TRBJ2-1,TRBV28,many,ASSLWPRANEQF
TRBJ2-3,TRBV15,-,ATSRDSGSSSTDTQY
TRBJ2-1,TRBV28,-,ASIGSGNEQF
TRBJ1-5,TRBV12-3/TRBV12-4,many,ASSFYSKASNQPQH
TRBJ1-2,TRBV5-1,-,ASSLGPGTDYGYT
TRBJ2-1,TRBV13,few,ASSPRGWASGSSYNEQF
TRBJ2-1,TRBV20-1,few,SAVSAGTTYNEQF
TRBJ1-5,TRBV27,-,ASTSHTGSQPQH
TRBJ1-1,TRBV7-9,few,ASSSPAGGENTEAF
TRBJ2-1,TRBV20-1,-,SVSPTGTSGAIPNNEQF
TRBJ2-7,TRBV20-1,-,SARWTSGGIYEQY
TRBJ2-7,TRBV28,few,ASSFPGPTVEQY
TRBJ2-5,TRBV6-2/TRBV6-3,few,ASSYGRLAGDGETQY
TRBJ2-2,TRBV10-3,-,AIRRLAESTGELF
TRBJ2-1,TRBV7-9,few,ASSPVLEGQF
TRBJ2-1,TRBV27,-,ASSVMGEGPRDGEQF
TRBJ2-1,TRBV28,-,ASISSGRAREQF
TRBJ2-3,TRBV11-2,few,ASRSGGLAGGLATDTQY
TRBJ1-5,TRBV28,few,ASSLLSPGRSGLPQH
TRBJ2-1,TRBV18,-,ASSLYGTPTNEQF
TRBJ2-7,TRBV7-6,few,ASSLTSFTYEQY
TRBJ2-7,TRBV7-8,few,ASSLRTSGIYEQY